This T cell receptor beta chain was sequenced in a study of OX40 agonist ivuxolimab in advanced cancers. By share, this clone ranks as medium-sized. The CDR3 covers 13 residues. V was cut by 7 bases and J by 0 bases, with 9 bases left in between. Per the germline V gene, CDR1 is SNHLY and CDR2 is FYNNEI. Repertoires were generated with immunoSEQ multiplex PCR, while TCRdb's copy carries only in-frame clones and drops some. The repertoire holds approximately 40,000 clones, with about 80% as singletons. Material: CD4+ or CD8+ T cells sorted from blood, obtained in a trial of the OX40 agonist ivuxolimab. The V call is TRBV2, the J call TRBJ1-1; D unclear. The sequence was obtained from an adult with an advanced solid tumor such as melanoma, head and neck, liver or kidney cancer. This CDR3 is CASTPKMNTEAFF. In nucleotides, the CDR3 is TGTGCCAGCACTCCAAAGATGAACACTGAAGCTTTCTTT.